Reported below is one T cell receptor (beta chain). The CDR3 covers 16 residues. The V and J ends lost 1 base and 5 bases respectively, with 16 bases between them. The germline V gene has CDR1 SGHRS and CDR2 YFSETQ. This sample is part of a study of cytotoxic CD8 clonotypes in ibrutinib-treated CLL. Sequencing used immunoSEQ multiplex PCR; TCRdb keeps in-frame clones, though not all of them. The data show 190,000 or so clones, approximately 72% seen once. This material consisted of PBMCs, taken after 24 months of ibrutinib treatment. This receptor was taken from a human donor with chronic lymphocytic leukemia. The gene calls are TRBV5-1 and TRBJ2-1; TRBD1 or TRBD2 may be the D gene (5 bases each). The CDR3 bases are TGCGCCAGCAGCTTGACGCCGGGACCAGCTAACAATGAGCAGTTCTTC. Translating gives CASSLTPGPANNEQFF.